One and the same sample provided the 12 T cell receptor beta chains below, sequenced in a study of Graves' ophthalmopathy and Graves' hyperthyroidism. The study amplified TCR beta CDR3 regions using RNA transcripts. The first-round RT-PCR employed HTBI primers together with the Qiagen OneStep RT-PCR kit. A multiplex PCR was then performed as the second round. TCRdb passed the multiplex PCR reads through MiXCR, listing each CDR3 protein once. The sample lists 500,000 to 700,000 distinct CDR3 sequences; about 24% were seen once. Sequencing was performed on peripheral blood. These receptors came from a young woman with stable Graves' hyperthyroidism. Some clones in this sample may be carry-over from other donors' samples.

This clonotype was recorded many times. This chain connects TRBV29-1 to TRBJ1-1; D gene ambiguous. V lost 7 bases, J lost 0 bases, and 15 bases lay in between. The germline CDR1 and CDR2 sequences are SQVTM and ANQGSEA. The CDR3 contains 14 residues. CDR3 residues: CSAHSGNMNTEAFF. For the CDR3, the DNA is TGCAGCGCTCATTCTGGGAATATGAACACTGAAGCTTTCTTT.

This clonotype was seen at least ten times. The gene calls are TRBV29-1 and TRBJ1-1; weak D call: TRBD1 (5 bases). V was shortened by 4 bases and J by 4 bases, with 16 bases between the two germline ends. Germline CDR1 reads SQVTM; CDR2 reads ANQGSEA. CDR3 length: 14 amino acids. CDR3 in amino acids: CSVAGVGPTTEAFF. CDR3 DNA: TGCAGCGTTGCGGGGGTAGGGCCGACCACTGAAGCTTTCTTT.

This clonotype was picked up a small number of times. The chain has TRBV3-1 and TRBJ1-1, with a weak D call TRBD1 (6 bases). The CDR3 extends over 14 amino acids. The V end was cut by 3 bases, the J end by 3 bases, with 11 bases between. The germline V gene encodes CDR1 LGHDT and CDR2 YNNKEL (reference sequence). The CDR3 loop is CASSHHHRDTEAFF. In nucleotides, the CDR3 is TGTGCCAGCAGCCACCATCACAGGGACACTGAAGCTTTCTTT.

This clonotype was counted at least ten times. CDR3 bases: TGTGCCAGCCTTGGGTCACTGGGAACGAACACTGAAGCTTTCTTT. This codes for CASLGSLGTNTEAFF. V usage is TRBV6-2 or TRBV6-3 and J usage is TRBJ1-1; D call uncertain. Germline CDR1 and CDR2: MNHEY and SVGEGT. This CDR3 is built from 15 residues. V gave up 8 bases and J gave up 1 base, with 17 bases separating them.

This clonotype has just one count. This chain links TRBV15 with TRBJ2-5; D may be TRBD1 (5 bases). V lost 1 base and J lost 5, with 11 bases in between. CDR3 length equals 14 residues. The germline gives CDR1 LNHNV, CDR2 YYDKDF (reference sequence). This CDR3 is CATSRGQGGETQYF. The CDR3, as DNA: TGTGCCACCAGCAGAGGCCAGGGTGGGGAGACCCAGTACTTC.

Ten or more counts support this clonotype. This chain joins TRBV6-1 and TRBJ2-5; D call uncertain. Trimming removed 5 bases at V and 2 bases at J, with 18 bases between. Germline values: CDR1 MNHNS, CDR2 SASEGT. The CDR3 runs 16 residues. In DNA form, the CDR3 reads TGTGCCAGCAGTCCCCGACCCCCAGAAGGGCAAGAGACCCAGTACTTC. Translated, it gives CASSPRPPEGQETQYF.

The chain recombines TRBV2 with TRBJ2-7, with D hard to call. With 2 bases removed from V and 3 bases from J, the gap between germline ends came to 11 bases. This CDR3 has 14 residues. The germline CDR1 and CDR2 sequences are SNHLY and FYNNEI. The CDR3 DNA is TGTGCCAGCAGTGAATTCGGCAGTGACTACGAGCAGTACTTC. Translated, it gives CASSEFGSDYEQYF.

This clonotype was seen ten or more times. The chain has TRBV10-3 and TRBJ1-2; D remains unclear. Deletions cut 3 bases from V and 3 bases from J, with 11 bases between. CDR1 and CDR2 from the germline V gene are ENHRY and SYGVKD. The CDR3 totals 14 residues. CDR3 protein: CAISDLRQDYGYTF. As DNA, the CDR3 is TGTGCCATCAGTGACTTACGGCAGGACTATGGCTACACCTTC.

This clonotype was seen at least ten times. The chain has TRBV6-1 and TRBJ1-5; TRBD1 matches 10 bases. The V gene end was trimmed by 4 bases and the J gene end by 0 bases; junction bases not matched to a gene: 9. From germline, CDR1 is MNHNS and CDR2 SASEGT. The CDR3 consists of 18 residues. This CDR3 reads CASSVAGQGSYSNQPQHF. CDR3 DNA sequence: TGTGCCAGCAGTGTGGCGGGACAGGGGTCTTATAGCAATCAGCCCCAGCATTTT.

This clonotype was seen repeatedly, ten times or more. The CDR3 sequence is CASSEGPNTEAFF. The CDR3 region has the DNA TGTGCCAGCAGTGAGGGGCCTAACACTGAAGCTTTCTTT. The chain joins TRBV6-1 to TRBJ1-1; D perhaps matches TRBD1 (5 bases). In germline, CDR1 is MNHNS, CDR2 SASEGT. The CDR3 runs to 13 residues. With 3 bases removed from V and 2 bases from J, the gap between germline ends came to 7 bases.

The chain couples TRBV20-1 to TRBJ2-7; D gene unclear. V lost 3 bases to trimming and J lost 7 bases, with 19 bases between them. The CDR3 loop spans 14 amino acids. Germline CDR1 and CDR2: DFQATT and SNEGSKA (reference sequence). CDR3 in DNA: TGCAGTGCTAGTTCCCCGGTCGGGCTAGAGGAGCAGTACTTC. Protein product: CSASSPVGLEEQYF.

There are many counts of this clonotype. The chain carries TRBV29-1 and TRBJ1-1; D unresolved. The CDR3 contains 13 residues. CDR1 is SQVTM and CDR2 is ANQGSEA in the germline V gene. V dropped 3 bases and J dropped 5 bases, with 13 bases sitting between them. CDR3 amino acids: CSVEFGPVTEAFF. The DNA of the CDR3 is TGCAGCGTTGAGTTTGGCCCCGTGACTGAAGCTTTCTTT.